The 20 T cell receptor beta chains below were found in one sample sequenced in a study of tumor-infiltrating lymphocytes in primary liver carcinoma. RNA isolated from unsorted whole blood supplied the blood RNA, with germline DNA also extracted. With around 500 ng total RNA as template and a constant-region primer, TCR beta cDNA was made. Generation of the TCR beta libraries relied on three nested multiplex PCR rounds using slightly modified ARM-PCR. It was with TRBV1-TRBV30 forward primers and a C-beta reverse primer that the first two PCR rounds were run, at about 10 cycles each. In TCRdb, the multiplex PCR reads were re-called with MiXCR into one record per CDR3 protein. The sample gives some 190,000 distinct CDR3 sequences, around 60% of which show up once; around 74% is in the top ten. Sequencing was performed on peripheral blood. The source is a man aged 40-49 years with primary liver carcinoma and hepatitis B virus infection.

The chain has TRBV29-1 and TRBJ2-2; weak D call: TRBD1 (5 bases). This CDR3 comprises 14 residues. V lost 3 bases and J lost 1, with 9 bases in between. Germline loops: CDR1 SQVTM, CDR2 ANQGSEA. CDR3 in DNA: TGCAGCGTTGACTGGGGCGGGAACACCGGGGAGCTGTTTTTT. It codes for CSVDWGGNTGELFF.

The rearrangement uses TRBV11-2 and TRBJ2-1; no reliable D call. Between the trimmed V and J ends, which lost 0 bases and 4 bases, there was a span of 16 bases. Germline CDR1 reads SGHAT; CDR2 reads FQNNGV. The CDR3 extends over 17 amino acids. CDR3 loop: CASSLDSLQLWYNEQFF. CDR3 DNA sequence: TGTGCCAGCAGCTTAGATTCTCTTCAACTGTGGTACAATGAGCAGTTCTTC. Complete variable domain (other parts from reference TRBV11-2 and TRBJ2-1): EAGVAQSPRYKIIEKRQSVAFWCNPISGHATLYWYQQILGQGPKLLIQFQNNGVVDDSQLPKDRFSAERLKGVDSTLKIQPAKLEDSAVYLCASSLDSLQLWYNEQFFGPGTRLTVL.

The gene calls are TRBV30 and TRBJ1-4; D not resolved. The length of the CDR3 is 14 residues. Germline CDR1 reads GTSNPN; CDR2 reads SVGIG (reference sequence). V gave up 1 base and J gave up 0 bases, with 6 bases separating them. Here the CDR3 reads CAWSDSATNEKLFF. In DNA form, the CDR3 reads TGTGCCTGGAGTGATTCGGCAACTAATGAAAAACTGTTTTTT.

Of note for this clonotype: At one boundary the junction diverges from the germline segment, which might be a read error. V gene TRBV6-6 combines with J gene TRBJ2-4; 10 bases agree with TRBD2. Germline CDR1 MNHNY, CDR2 SVGAGI (reference sequence). This CDR3 is 15 amino acids long. The chain's CDR3 is CASSIGLAERDMQYF. The DNA for the CDR3 is TGTGCCAGCAGTATCGGACTAGCGGAACGGGACATGCAGTACTTC.

The CDR3 DNA is TGCAGCGTGGTACCGGACAGGGGGGGCACAGATACGCAGTATTTT. This encodes CSVVPDRGGTDTQYF. The chain is built from TRBV29-1 and TRBJ2-3; 10 bases are a match to TRBD1. Germline CDR1 and CDR2: SQVTM and ANQGSEA. J was trimmed by 1 base and V by 6 bases; bases with no gene match: 7. There are 15 residues in the CDR3.

The genes are TRBV12-3 or TRBV12-4 and TRBJ2-7; 7 bases are shared with TRBD1. This CDR3 has 13 residues. V lost 7 bases, J lost 4 bases, and 7 bases stayed unmatched. CDR3 DNA sequence: TGTGCCAGCACCAACGAGACAGGGTACGAGCAGTACTTC. Protein sequence: CASTNETGYEQYF.

As concerns this clonotype: One end of the junction does not line up with germline, which may come from a read error. The rearrangement joins TRBV11-2 to TRBJ2-5; possibly TRBD1 or TRBD2 for D (5 bases each). Germline values: CDR1 SGHAT, CDR2 FQNNGV. There are 14 residues in the CDR3. The CDR3 coding sequence is TGTGCCAGCAGTTTAATAGGGGACCAACTAGGTTCGCACTTC. As protein: CASSLIGDQLGSHF.

The chain employs TRBV5-1 and TRBJ2-7; 9 bases line up with TRBD1. This CDR3 has 14 amino acids. Trimming cost V 3 bases and J 3 bases; bases outside gene matches: 4. Per the germline V gene, CDR1 is SGHRS and CDR2 is YFSETQ. For the CDR3, the DNA is TGCGCCAGCAGCTCACAGACAGGGGGCTACGAGCAGTACTTC. This codes for CASSSQTGGYEQYF.

The V gene is TRBV10-1, the J gene TRBJ2-7; TRBD2 aligns across 14 bases. Germline V gene lookup returns CDR1 WNHNN and CDR2 SYGVQD (reference sequence). The V segment lost 1 base and the J segment 7 bases; nucleotides outside the gene matches: 6. The CDR3 contains 16 residues. The CDR3: CASSELGLAGAVEQYF. CDR3 sequence (DNA): TGCGCCAGCAGTGAGTTGGGACTAGCGGGAGCGGTGGAGCAGTACTTC.

Regarding this clonotype: This may come from a read error, since a much larger clone is one base off. The CDR3: CASSQEGRPGGPWGYTF. In DNA, the CDR3 is TGCGCCAGCAGCCAAGAAGGACGGCCAGGGGGCCCATGGGGCTACACCTTC. The chain uses TRBV4-1 and TRBJ1-2; TRBD1 aligns across 8 bases. The CDR3 runs 17 residues. Germline assignment: CDR1 MGHRA and CDR2 YSYEKL. J lost 8 bases, V lost 0 bases, and 14 bases had no gene match.

Of note for this clonotype: One end of the junction fails to match germline, which may point to a read error. The V and J genes are TRBV4-1 and TRBJ2-7; D unclear. The CDR3 length is 13 residues. CDR1 and CDR2 (germline): MGHRA, YSYEKL. In DNA form, the CDR3 reads TGCGTCAGCAGCCAAGATGTGGCGGAGGAGCAGTACTTC. Amino acids: CVSSQDVAEEQYF.

The genes are TRBV30 and TRBJ1-2; a possible D gene is TRBD1 (6 bases). Per the germline V gene, CDR1 is GTSNPN and CDR2 is SVGIG (reference sequence). This CDR3 is 13 amino acids long. The V and J ends lost 4 bases and 7 bases respectively, with 16 bases between them. CDR3 DNA sequence: TGTGCCTGGATAGAACAAGGGGGGAGTGGCTACACCTTC. Amino acid sequence: CAWIEQGGSGYTF.

To note about this clonotype: At one of its ends the junction is not consistent with the germline gene, which may arise from a read error. This rearrangement joins TRBV11-1 to TRBJ1-2; D is unclear. This CDR3 contains 13 residues. Looked up from germline, CDR1 is SGHAT and CDR2 is FQDESV (reference sequence). The CDR3 DNA follows: TGTGCCGGCAGCTTAACGTTCAACTATGGCTACACCTTC. It is translated as CAGSLTFNYGYTF.

This clonotype was seen more than once but under ten times. Its ends do not fully match the called genes, so a read error is possible. This sequence joins TRBV29-1 and TRBJ2-1; 8 bases line up with TRBD2. The length of the CDR3 is 15 residues. Germline-derived CDR1 and CDR2 are SQVTM and ANQGSEA. CDR3 sequence: CSVENGAGVGNGQFF. CDR3 bases: TGCAGCGTTGAAAACGGAGCGGGAGTCGGGAATGGGCAGTTCTTC.

The chain carries TRBV4-2 and TRBJ2-7, with 8 bases that match TRBD2. Germline CDR1 LGHNA, CDR2 YNFKEQ. J gave up 0 bases and V 0 bases, and 4 bases lay outside the gene matches. The CDR3 is 16 amino acids. The DNA for the CDR3 is TGTGCCAGCAGCCAAGAAGGGACTAGACTCTCCTACGAGCAGTACTTC. Translated, it gives CASSQEGTRLSYEQYF.

Comments on this clonotype: Mismatch with germline at one junction end may stem from a read error. The rearrangement links TRBV11-1 to TRBJ1-1; 7 nucleotides match TRBD1. CDR3 length: 15 residues. Germline CDR1 and CDR2: SGHAT and FQDESV (reference sequence). This CDR3 is CASNPRDSRNTEAFF. CDR3 bases: TGTGCCAGCAACCCCCGGGACAGCAGGAACACTGAAGCCTTCTTT.

The sample holds many counts of this clonotype. The CDR3 sequence is CASSFPEGEQYF. As DNA, the CDR3 is TGTGCCAGCAGTTTCCCAGAGGGTGAGCAGTACTTC. The chain couples TRBV6-6 to TRBJ2-7, with a tentative D call TRBD2 (5 bases). The V end lost 4 bases, the J end lost 7 bases, and 11 bases lay between the germline ends. Germline CDR1 is MNHNY and CDR2 is SVGAGI (reference sequence). This CDR3 contains 12 residues.

The table lists this clonotype with a few counts. V is TRBV4-1 and J is TRBJ1-5; D is unresolved. The CDR3 is 15 amino acids. The germline V gene has CDR1 MGHRA and CDR2 YSYEKL. V was pared by 0 bases and J by 6 bases, with 12 bases between. Here the CDR3 DNA reads TGCGCCAGCAGCCAAGATTTTGGGGTAGGTCAGCCCCAGCATTTT. This translates into CASSQDFGVGQPQHF.

The chain is built from TRBV29-1 and TRBJ2-1; 11 bases are shared with TRBD2. Germline CDR1 reads SQVTM; CDR2 reads ANQGSEA. The CDR3 has 14 residues. Germline trimming cut 6 bases from V and 4 bases from J; bases unmatched to any gene: 5. CDR3 nucleotides: TGCAGCGTCAAGACTAGCGGGACGTACAATGAGCAGTTCTTC. It specifies CSVKTSGTYNEQFF.

This clonotype was counted at least ten times. The chain combines TRBV11-2 with TRBJ2-5; D is unresolved. This CDR3 comprises 12 residues. Germline CDR1 is SGHAT and CDR2 is FQNNGV. The V and J ends lost 3 bases and 4 bases respectively, with 6 bases between them. The CDR3 nucleotides are TGTGCCAGCAGCTTGAGCGTAGAGACCCAGTACTTC. Translation gives CASSLSVETQYF.